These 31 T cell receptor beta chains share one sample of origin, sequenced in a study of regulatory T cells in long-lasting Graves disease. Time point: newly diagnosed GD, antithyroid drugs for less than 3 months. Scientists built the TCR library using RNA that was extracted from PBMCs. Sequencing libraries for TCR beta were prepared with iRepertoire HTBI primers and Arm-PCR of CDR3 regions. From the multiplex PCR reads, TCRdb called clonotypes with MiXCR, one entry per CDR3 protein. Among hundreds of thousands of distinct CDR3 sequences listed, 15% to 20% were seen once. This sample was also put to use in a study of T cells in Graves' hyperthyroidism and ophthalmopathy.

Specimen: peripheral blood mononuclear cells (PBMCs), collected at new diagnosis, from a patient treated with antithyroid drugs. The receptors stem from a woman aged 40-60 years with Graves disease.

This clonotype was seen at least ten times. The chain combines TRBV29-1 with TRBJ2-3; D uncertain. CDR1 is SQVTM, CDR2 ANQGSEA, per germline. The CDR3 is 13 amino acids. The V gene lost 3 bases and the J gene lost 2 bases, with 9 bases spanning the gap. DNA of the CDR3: TGCAGCGTTGAGGTCAGAGCCACAGATACGCAGTATTTT. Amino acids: CSVEVRATDTQYF.

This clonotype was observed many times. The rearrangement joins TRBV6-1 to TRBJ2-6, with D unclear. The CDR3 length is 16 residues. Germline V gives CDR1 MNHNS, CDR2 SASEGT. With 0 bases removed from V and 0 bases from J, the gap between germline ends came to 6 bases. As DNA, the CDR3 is TGTGCCAGCAGTGAAGCGCGGCGCTCTGGGGCCAACGTCCTGACTTTC. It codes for CASSEARRSGANVLTF.

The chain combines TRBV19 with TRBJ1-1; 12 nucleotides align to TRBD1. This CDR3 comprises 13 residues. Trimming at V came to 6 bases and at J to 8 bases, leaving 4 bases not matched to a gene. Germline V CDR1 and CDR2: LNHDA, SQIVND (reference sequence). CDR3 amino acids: CASRGQGAGEAFF. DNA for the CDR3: TGTGCCAGTAGGGGACAGGGGGCGGGGGAAGCTTTCTTT.

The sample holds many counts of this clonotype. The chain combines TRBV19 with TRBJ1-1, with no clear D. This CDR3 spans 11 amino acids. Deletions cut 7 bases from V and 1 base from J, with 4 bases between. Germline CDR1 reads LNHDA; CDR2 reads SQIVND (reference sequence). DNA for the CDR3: TGTGCCAGTAAAAGGAACACTGAAGCTTTCTTT. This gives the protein CASKRNTEAFF.

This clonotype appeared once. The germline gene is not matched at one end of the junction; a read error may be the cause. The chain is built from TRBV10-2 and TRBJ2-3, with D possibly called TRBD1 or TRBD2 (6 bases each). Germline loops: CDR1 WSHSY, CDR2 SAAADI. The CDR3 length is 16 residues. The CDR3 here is CASSYRSGAGTDTQYF. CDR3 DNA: TGTGCCAGCAGTTACCGATCGGGGGCGGGGACAGATACGCAGTATTTT.

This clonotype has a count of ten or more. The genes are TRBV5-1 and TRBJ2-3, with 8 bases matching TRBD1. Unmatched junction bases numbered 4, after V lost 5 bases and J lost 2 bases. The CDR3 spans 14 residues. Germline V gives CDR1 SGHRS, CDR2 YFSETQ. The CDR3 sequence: CASSKGQDTDTQYF. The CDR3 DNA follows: TGCGCCAGCAGTAAGGGACAGGACACAGATACGCAGTATTTT.

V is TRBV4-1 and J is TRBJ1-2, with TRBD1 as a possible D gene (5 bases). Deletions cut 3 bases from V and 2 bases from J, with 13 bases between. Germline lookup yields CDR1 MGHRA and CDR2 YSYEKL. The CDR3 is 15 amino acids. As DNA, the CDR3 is TGCGCCAGCAGCCAGGGGACCTATGAGAACTATGGCTACACCTTC. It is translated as CASSQGTYENYGYTF.

CDR3 coding DNA: TGCAGTGCTAGAGATACTAGCGGGGGGGAGGTGGAGCAGTTCTTC. Encoded protein: CSARDTSGGEVEQFF. This rearrangement joins TRBV20-1 to TRBJ2-1, with 13 bases lining up with TRBD2. CDR3 size: 15 residues. The trim removed 0 bases at V and 10 bases at J, leaving 6 bases unmatched. Germline CDR1 DFQATT, CDR2 SNEGSKA (reference sequence).

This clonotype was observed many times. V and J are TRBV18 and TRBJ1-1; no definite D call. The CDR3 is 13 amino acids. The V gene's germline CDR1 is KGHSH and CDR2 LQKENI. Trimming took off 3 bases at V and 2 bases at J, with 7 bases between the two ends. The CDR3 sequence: CASSPQRNTEAFF. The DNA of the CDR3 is TGTGCCAGCTCACCGCAGAGAAACACTGAAGCTTTCTTT.

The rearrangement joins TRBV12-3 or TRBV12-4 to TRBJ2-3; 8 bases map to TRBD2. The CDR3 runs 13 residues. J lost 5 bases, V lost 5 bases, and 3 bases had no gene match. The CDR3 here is CASSTGGQDTQYF. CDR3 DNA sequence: TGTGCCAGCAGTACGGGGGGGCAAGATACGCAGTATTTT.

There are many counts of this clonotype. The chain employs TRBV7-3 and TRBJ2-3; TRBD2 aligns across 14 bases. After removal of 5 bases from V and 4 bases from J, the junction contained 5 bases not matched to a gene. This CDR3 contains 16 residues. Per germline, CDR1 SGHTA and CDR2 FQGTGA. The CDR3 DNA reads TGTGCCAGCAGCCTAGGACTAGCGGGGGGTCCAGATACGCAGTATTTT. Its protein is CASSLGLAGGPDTQYF.

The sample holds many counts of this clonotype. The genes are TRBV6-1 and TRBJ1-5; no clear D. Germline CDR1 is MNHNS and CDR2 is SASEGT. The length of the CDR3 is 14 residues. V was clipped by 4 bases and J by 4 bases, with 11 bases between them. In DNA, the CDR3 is TGTGCCAGCAGTGGGCCCTCCAGGAATCAGCCCCAGCATTTT. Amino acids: CASSGPSRNQPQHF.

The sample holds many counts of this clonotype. CDR3 DNA sequence: TGTGCCAGCAGTCCCCCCCTGGGTGGCAATCAGCCCCAGCATTTT. It encodes CASSPPLGGNQPQHF. The chain employs TRBV28 and TRBJ1-5, with D unresolved. The CDR3 runs 15 residues. Germline CDR1 MDHEN, CDR2 SYDVKM. V lost 5 bases to trimming and J lost 2 bases, with 13 bases between them.

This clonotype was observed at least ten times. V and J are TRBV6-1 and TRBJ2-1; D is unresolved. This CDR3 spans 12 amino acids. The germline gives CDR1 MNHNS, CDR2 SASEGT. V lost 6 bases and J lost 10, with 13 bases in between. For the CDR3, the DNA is TGTGCCAGCAGATCAAGTATAGGGGAGCAGTTCTTC. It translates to CASRSSIGEQFF.

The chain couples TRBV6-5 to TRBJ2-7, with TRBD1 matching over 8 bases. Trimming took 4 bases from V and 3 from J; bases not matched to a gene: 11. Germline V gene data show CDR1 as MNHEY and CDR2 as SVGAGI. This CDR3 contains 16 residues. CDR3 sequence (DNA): TGTGCCAGCAGTTTAAGTTCAGGACAGGGATTCTACGAGCAGTACTTC. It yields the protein CASSLSSGQGFYEQYF.

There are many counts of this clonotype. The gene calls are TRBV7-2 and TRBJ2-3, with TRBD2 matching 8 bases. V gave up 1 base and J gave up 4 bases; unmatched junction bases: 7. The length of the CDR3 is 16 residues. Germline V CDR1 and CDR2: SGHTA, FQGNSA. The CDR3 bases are TGTGCCAGCAGCTTAGGCTTGACGGGAGGGGCAGATACGCAGTATTTT. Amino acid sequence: CASSLGLTGGADTQYF.

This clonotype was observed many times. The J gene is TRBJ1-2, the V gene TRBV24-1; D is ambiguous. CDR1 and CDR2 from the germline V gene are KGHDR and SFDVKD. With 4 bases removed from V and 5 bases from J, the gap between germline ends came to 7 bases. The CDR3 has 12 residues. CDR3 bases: TGTGCCACCAGTGAAGTAGGGTATGGCTACACCTTC. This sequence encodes CATSEVGYGYTF.

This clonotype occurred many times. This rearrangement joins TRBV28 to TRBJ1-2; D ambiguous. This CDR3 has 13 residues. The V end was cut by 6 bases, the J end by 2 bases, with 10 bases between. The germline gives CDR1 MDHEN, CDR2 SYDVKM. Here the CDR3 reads CASRSGINYGYTF. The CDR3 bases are TGTGCCAGCAGATCAGGAATAAACTATGGCTACACCTTC.

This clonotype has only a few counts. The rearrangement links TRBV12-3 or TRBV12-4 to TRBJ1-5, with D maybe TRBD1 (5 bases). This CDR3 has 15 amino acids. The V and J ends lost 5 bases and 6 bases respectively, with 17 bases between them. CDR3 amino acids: CASSPGRLSGQPQHF. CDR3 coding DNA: TGTGCCAGCAGTCCGGGACGCCTTTCGGGTCAGCCCCAGCATTTT.

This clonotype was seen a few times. CDR3 loop: CASNSGGGGGSPLHF. The CDR3 coding sequence is TGTGCCAGCAACTCCGGAGGGGGAGGGGGTTCACCCCTCCACTTT. The chain joins TRBV3-1 to TRBJ1-6; tentatively, D is TRBD1 (6 bases). Trimming cost V 7 bases and J 9 bases, with 19 bases left between them. Germline loops: CDR1 LGHDT, CDR2 YNNKEL (reference sequence). The CDR3 totals 15 residues.

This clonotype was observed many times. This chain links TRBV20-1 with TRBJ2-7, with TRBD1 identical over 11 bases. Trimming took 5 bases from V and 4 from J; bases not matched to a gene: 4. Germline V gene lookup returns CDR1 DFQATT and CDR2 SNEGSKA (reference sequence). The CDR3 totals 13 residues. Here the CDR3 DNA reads TGCAGTGCTCGGGACAGGGGGACATACGAGCAGTACTTC. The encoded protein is CSARDRGTYEQYF.

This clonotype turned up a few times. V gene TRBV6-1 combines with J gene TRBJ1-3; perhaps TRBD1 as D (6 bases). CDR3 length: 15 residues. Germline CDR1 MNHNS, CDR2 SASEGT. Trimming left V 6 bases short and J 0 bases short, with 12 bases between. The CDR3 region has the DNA TGTGCCAGCAGAGGGGGGACGACCTCTGGAAACACCATATATTTT. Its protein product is CASRGGTTSGNTIYF.

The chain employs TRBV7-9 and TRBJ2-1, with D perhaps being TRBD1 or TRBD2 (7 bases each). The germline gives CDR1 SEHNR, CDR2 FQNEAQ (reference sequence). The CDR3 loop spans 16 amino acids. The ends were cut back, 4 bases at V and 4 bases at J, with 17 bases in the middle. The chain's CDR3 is CASSSGGRGLYNEQFF. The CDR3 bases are TGTGCCAGCAGCTCCGGAGGGAGGGGGCTATACAATGAGCAGTTCTTC.

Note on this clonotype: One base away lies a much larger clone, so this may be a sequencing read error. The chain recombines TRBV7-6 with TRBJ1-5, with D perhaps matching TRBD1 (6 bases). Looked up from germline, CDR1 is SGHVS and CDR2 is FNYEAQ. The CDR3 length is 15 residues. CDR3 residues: CASSNWTASNRPQHF. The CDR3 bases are TGTGCCAGCAGCAATTGGACAGCTAGCAATCGGCCCCAGCATTTT.

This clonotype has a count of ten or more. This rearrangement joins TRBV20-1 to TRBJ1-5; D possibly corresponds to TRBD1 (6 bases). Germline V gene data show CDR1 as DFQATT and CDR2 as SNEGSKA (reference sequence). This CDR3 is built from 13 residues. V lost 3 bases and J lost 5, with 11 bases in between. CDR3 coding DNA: TGCAGTGCTAGCCGAGGGGGGGATCAGCCCCAGCATTTT. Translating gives CSASRGGDQPQHF.

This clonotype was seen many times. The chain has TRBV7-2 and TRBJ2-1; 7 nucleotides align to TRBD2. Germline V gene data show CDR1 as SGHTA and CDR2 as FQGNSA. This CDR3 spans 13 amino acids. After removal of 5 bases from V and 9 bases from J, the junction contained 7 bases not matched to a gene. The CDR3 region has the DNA TGTGCCAGCAGCCTGATGGGGGGGTCTGAGCAGTTCTTC. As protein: CASSLMGGSEQFF.

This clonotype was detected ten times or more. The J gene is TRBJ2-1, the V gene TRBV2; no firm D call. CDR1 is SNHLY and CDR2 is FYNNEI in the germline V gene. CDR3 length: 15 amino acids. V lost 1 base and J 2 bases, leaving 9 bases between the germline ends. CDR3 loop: CASSEGWAAYNEQFF. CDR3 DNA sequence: TGTGCCAGCAGTGAAGGGTGGGCTGCCTACAATGAGCAGTTCTTC.

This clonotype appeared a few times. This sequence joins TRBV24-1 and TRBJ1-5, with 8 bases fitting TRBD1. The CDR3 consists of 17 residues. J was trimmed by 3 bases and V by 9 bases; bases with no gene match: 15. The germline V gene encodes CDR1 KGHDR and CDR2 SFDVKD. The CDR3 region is CATSQLWAGGNNQPQHF. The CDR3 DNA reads TGTGCCACCTCACAGCTATGGGCAGGGGGCAACAATCAGCCCCAGCATTTT.

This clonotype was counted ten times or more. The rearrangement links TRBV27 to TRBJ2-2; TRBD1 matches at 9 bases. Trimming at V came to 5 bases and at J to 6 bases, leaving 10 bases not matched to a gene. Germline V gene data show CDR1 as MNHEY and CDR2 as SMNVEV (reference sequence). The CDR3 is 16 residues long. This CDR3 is CASSQPGQGLSGELFF. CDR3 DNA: TGTGCCAGCAGTCAACCGGGACAGGGTCTCTCCGGGGAGCTGTTTTTT.

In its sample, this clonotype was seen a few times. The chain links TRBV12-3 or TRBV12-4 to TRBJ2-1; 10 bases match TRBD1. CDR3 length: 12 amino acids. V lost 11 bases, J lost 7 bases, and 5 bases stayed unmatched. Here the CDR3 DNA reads TGTGCCTCGGGACAGGGGTTAAATGAGCAGTTCTTC. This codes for CASGQGLNEQFF.

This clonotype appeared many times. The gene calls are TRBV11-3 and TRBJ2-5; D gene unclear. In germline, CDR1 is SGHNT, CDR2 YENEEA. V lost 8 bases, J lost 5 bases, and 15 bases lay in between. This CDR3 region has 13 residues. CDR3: CASRLSGVETQYF. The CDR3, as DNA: TGTGCCAGCCGCCTAAGTGGCGTGGAGACCCAGTACTTC.